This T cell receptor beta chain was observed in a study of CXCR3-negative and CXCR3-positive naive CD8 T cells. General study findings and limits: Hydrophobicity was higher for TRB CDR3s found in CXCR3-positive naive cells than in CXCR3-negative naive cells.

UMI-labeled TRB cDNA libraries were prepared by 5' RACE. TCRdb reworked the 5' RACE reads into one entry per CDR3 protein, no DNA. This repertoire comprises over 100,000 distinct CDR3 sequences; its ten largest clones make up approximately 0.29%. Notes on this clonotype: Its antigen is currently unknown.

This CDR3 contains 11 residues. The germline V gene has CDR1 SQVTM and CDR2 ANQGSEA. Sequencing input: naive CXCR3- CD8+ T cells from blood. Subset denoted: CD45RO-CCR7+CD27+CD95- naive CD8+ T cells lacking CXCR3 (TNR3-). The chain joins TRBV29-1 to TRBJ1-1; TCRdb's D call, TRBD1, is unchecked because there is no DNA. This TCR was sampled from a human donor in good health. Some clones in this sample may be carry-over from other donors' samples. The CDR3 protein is CSVPTTATAFF. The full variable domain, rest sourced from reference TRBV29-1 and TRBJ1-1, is SAVISQKPSRDICQRGTSLTIQCQVDSQVTMMFWYRQQPGQSLTLIATANQGSEATYESGFVIDKFPISRPNLTFSTLTVSNMSPEDSSIYLCSVPTTATAFFGQGTRLTVV.